This T cell receptor (beta chain) was recorded in a study of persistence of HIV-infected CD4 T cells. This was the immunoSEQ version 4 assay in survey mode. Method: immunoSEQ multiplex PCR; TCRdb's copy keeps in-frame clones and lacks some. This table has more than 35,000 clones, roughly 89% appearing once. Points on this clone: The antigen is unknown.

Cells were stimulated nonspecifically with anti-CD3/anti-CD28 magnetic beads. Sorting selected CD4+ T cells upregulating both CD40 ligand and CD69. CD4+ T cell counts exceeded 400 cells/uL; CMV serology was positive. This CDR3 region has 12 residues. V dropped 1 base and J dropped 6 bases, with 7 bases sitting between them. In germline, CDR1 is SGHVS, CDR2 FQNEAQ. This sequence was found in an adult man with HIV who was CMV-seropositive. Material: CD4+ T cells sorted from PBMCs after roughly 17-hour stimulation, obtained from a patient who received antiretroviral therapy. V usage is TRBV7-8 and J usage is TRBJ2-7; D might be TRBD1 (6 bases). CDR3 DNA: TGTGCCAGCAGCTTAGGCAGGGGCGAGCAGTACTTC. Protein: CASSLGRGEQYF.